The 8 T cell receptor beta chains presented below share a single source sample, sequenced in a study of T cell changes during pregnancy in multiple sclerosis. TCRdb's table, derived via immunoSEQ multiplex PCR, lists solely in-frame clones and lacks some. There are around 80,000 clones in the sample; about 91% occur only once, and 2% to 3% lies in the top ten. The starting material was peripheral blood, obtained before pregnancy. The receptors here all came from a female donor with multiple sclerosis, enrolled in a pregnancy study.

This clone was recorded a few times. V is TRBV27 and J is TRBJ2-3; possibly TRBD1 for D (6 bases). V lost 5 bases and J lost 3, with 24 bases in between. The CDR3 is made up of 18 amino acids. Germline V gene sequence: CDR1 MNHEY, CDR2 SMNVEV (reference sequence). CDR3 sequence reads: CASSPYPRGSRATDTQYF. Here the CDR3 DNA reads TGTGCCAGCAGTCCTTACCCCAGGGGTAGCCGGGCGACAGATACGCAGTATTTT.

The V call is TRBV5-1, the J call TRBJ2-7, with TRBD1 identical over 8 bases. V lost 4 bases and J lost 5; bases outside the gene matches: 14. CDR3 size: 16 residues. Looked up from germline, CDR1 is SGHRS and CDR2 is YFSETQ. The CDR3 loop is CASSPQNRDRRNEQYF. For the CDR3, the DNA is TGCGCCAGCAGCCCTCAGAATCGGGACAGGCGGAACGAGCAGTACTTC.

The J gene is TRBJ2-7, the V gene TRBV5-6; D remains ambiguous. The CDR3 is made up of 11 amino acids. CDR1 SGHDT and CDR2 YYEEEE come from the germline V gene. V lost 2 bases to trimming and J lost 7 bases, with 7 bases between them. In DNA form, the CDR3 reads TGTGCCAGCAGCTTACTCGGGGAGCAGTACTTC. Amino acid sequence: CASSLLGEQYF.

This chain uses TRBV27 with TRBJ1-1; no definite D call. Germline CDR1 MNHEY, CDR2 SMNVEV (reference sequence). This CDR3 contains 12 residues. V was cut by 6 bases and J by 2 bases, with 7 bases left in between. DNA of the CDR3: TGTGCCAGCAGCTCCAGTAACACTGAAGCTTTCTTT. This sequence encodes CASSSSNTEAFF.

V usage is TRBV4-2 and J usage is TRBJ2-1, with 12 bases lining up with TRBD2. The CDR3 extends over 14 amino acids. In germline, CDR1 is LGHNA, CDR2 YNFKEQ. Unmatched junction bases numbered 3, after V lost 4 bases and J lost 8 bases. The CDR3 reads CASSPSGRADEQFF. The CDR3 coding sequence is TGTGCCAGCAGCCCTAGCGGGAGGGCCGATGAGCAGTTCTTC.

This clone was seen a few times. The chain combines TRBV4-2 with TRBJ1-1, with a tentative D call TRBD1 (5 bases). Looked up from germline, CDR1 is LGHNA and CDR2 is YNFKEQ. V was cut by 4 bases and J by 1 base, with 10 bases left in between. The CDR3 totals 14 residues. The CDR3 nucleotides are TGTGCCAGCAGCCGGGGGGTGGAGAACACTGAAGCTTTCTTT. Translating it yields CASSRGVENTEAFF.

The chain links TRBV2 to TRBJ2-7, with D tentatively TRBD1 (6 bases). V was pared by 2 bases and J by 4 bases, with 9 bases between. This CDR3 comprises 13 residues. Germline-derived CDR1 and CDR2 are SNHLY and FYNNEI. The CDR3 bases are TGTGCCAGCAGTGAAACACAGGGTTACGAGCAGTACTTC. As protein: CASSETQGYEQYF.

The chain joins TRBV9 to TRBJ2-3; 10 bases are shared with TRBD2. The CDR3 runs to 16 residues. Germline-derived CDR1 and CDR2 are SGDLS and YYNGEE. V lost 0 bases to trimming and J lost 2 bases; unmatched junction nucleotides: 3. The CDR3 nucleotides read TGTGCCAGCAGCGTAGGAGCGGGAGGGCTCACAGATACGCAGTATTTT. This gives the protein CASSVGAGGLTDTQYF.